This T cell receptor (beta chain) was captured by sequencing in a study of T-cell memory formation after mild COVID-19. In its sample, this clonotype was seen a few times. What it binds is not known. Germline CDR1 is SGHKS and CDR2 is YYEKEE (reference sequence). This CDR3 is 14 amino acids long. Trimming stripped 4 bases from V and 0 bases from J, with 9 bases between. Regarding the study as a whole: Pre-infection memory showed some responding clones, and this suggested that cross-reactive memory joined. Of the contracting clones, CD4+ ones lay mainly in CM and EM, and CD8+ ones in EMRA. Balance between CD4 and CD8 was seen in clones contracting day 15 to 85, and a CD4+ lean was seen in later expanders.

A 5'RACE reaction primed in the constant segment made cDNA libraries of TCR alpha and TCR beta, and these carried sample barcodes and UMIs. TCRdb fed the 5' RACE reads into MiXCR, producing one record per CDR3 protein. The table lists around 300,000 distinct CDR3 sequences, around 15% of them singletons. This TCR derives from a young man who had mild COVID-19 (a few samples of this study predate the infection). Cell type and time point are not known. Sequenced: PBMCs or a T cell subset sorted from them (not recorded which). This rearrangement joins TRBV5-5 to TRBJ2-3; perhaps TRBD2 as D (5 bases). The CDR3: CASSERSSTDTQYF. The CDR3 nucleotides are TGTGCCAGCAGCGAGCGGAGTAGCACAGATACGCAGTATTTT.